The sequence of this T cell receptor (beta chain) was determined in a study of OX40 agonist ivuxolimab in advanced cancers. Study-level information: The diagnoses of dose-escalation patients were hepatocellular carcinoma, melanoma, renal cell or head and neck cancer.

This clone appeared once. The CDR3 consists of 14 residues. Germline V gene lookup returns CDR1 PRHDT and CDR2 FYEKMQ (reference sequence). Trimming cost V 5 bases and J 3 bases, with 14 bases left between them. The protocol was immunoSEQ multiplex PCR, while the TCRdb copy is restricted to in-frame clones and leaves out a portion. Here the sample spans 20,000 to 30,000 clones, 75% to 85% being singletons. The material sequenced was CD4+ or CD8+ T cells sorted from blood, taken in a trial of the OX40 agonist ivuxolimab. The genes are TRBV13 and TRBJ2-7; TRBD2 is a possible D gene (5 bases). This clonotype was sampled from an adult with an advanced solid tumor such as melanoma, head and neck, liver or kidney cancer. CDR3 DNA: TGTGCCAGCAGCCCTGGTTCTAGCCTCTACGAGCAGTACTTC. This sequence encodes CASSPGSSLYEQYF.